The 22 T cell receptor beta chains reported below all come from one sample, sequenced in a study of siplizumab effects on memory and regulatory T cells. Assay: immunoSEQ multiplex PCR; the TCRdb copy retains only in-frame clones and omits some. The data hold about 50,000 clones, with about 90% observed a single time. Sequencing was performed on naive CD8+ T cells sorted from blood. These receptors were taken from a human donor in good health.

The rearrangement joins TRBV4-1 to TRBJ1-1; D call uncertain. The CDR3 runs 15 residues. Trimming left V 0 bases short and J 1 base short, with 9 bases between. The V gene's germline CDR1 is MGHRA and CDR2 YSYEKL. DNA for the CDR3: TGCGCCAGCAGCCAAGAACGTATTACGAACACTGAAGCTTTCTTT. Protein product: CASSQERITNTEAFF.

The gene calls are TRBV18 and TRBJ2-1, with D uncertain. V dropped 4 bases and J dropped 8 bases, with 12 bases sitting between them. CDR1 KGHSH and CDR2 LQKENI come from the germline V gene. The CDR3 covers 13 residues. DNA of the CDR3: TGTGCCAGCTCACTCGGGTCCCGGGATGAGCAGTTCTTC. It is translated as CASSLGSRDEQFF.

The chain is built from TRBV25-1 and TRBJ2-5; TRBD2 matches at 7 bases. With 6 bases clipped from V and 2 bases from J, the junction kept 6 bases outside the gene matches. Germline assignment: CDR1 MGHDK and CDR2 SYGVNS. The CDR3 consists of 14 residues. The CDR3 region has the DNA TGTGCCAGCAGATCGCTAGCGGAACAAGAGACCCAGTACTTC. Its translation: CASRSLAEQETQYF.

This sequence joins TRBV19 and TRBJ1-5; D not certain. The V and J ends lost 5 bases and 6 bases respectively, with 17 bases between them. The CDR3 totals 15 residues. Germline V lookup: CDR1 LNHDA, CDR2 SQIVND (reference sequence). CDR3 coding DNA: TGTGCCAGTAGTTATTTGGTCGGAGGCGTTCAGCCCCAGCATTTT. Protein product: CASSYLVGGVQPQHF.

The chain uses TRBV7-9 and TRBJ2-7; D ambiguous. The CDR3 length is 16 residues. Germline V lookup: CDR1 SEHNR, CDR2 FQNEAQ (reference sequence). V lost 5 bases and J 3 bases, leaving 20 bases between the germline ends. CDR3 loop: CASSIRSQFVDYEQYF. The CDR3 bases are TGTGCCAGCAGCATACGTAGTCAATTTGTAGACTACGAGCAGTACTTC.

The rearrangement uses TRBV30 and TRBJ2-5, with D possibly TRBD2 on 5 matching bases. CDR1 GTSNPN and CDR2 SVGIG come from the germline V gene (reference sequence). Trimming removed 0 bases from V and 9 bases from J, with 11 bases in between. The CDR3 has 12 residues. The CDR3 protein is CAWSVSPEAQYF. DNA of the CDR3: TGTGCCTGGAGTGTAAGCCCGGAGGCCCAGTACTTC.

This clone was picked up one time. This chain uses TRBV27 with TRBJ2-1; 8 bases are shared with TRBD1. This CDR3 is 20 amino acids long. Germline lookup yields CDR1 MNHEY and CDR2 SMNVEV (reference sequence). V lost 5 bases, J lost 3 bases, and 21 bases stayed unmatched. In DNA, the CDR3 is TGTGCCAGCAGTGCTTTCAGGGGGCGCGTTACTAGCCCCAGCTACAATGAGCAGTTCTTC. Translating gives CASSAFRGRVTSPSYNEQFF.

The gene calls are TRBV5-5 and TRBJ1-4; weak D call: TRBD1 (6 bases). The V gene lost 3 bases and the J gene lost 3 bases, with 24 bases spanning the gap. The CDR3 is 19 residues long. Germline V gene lookup returns CDR1 SGHKS and CDR2 YYEKEE (reference sequence). CDR3 DNA sequence: TGTGCCAGCAGCTGGGACACCGAGACAGTCGCGACGGCTAATGAAAAACTGTTTTTT. It translates to CASSWDTETVATANEKLFF.

The chain joins TRBV7-9 to TRBJ1-5; 7 bases line up with TRBD1. V was clipped by 5 bases and J by 2 bases; unmatched bases: 6. The CDR3 runs 15 residues. Per the germline V gene, CDR1 is SEHNR and CDR2 is FQNEAQ (reference sequence). The CDR3, as DNA: TGTGCCAGCAGCACCCAGGGGGACGGCAATCAGCCCCAGCATTTT. Its protein product is CASSTQGDGNQPQHF.

This sequence joins TRBV4-1 and TRBJ1-5; D uncertain. The germline V and J ends were trimmed by 1 base and 9 bases, with 10 bases remaining between them. Germline V gene sequence: CDR1 MGHRA, CDR2 YSYEKL. The CDR3 extends over 13 amino acids. The CDR3 loop is CASSQVATAPQHF. CDR3 nucleotide sequence: TGCGCCAGCAGCCAAGTAGCGACCGCGCCCCAGCATTTT.

The V and J genes are TRBV27 and TRBJ2-3, with D perhaps matching TRBD1 (6 bases). Trimming took 2 bases from V and 4 from J, leaving 10 bases between them. CDR3 length equals 14 residues. CDR1 and CDR2 from the germline V gene are MNHEY and SMNVEV (reference sequence). The CDR3 coding sequence is TGTGCCAGCAGTTTAGGACAGCAAGCAGATACGCAGTATTTT. Residues: CASSLGQQADTQYF.

This chain joins TRBV19 and TRBJ2-7; tentatively, D is TRBD2 (6 bases). CDR3 length equals 16 residues. Germline V gene sequence: CDR1 LNHDA, CDR2 SQIVND (reference sequence). V lost 5 bases and J lost 5, with 22 bases in between. Written as DNA, the CDR3 is TGTGCCAGTAGTTCTCCCGGGACTTACCCAGGAGACGAGCAGTACTTC. It is translated as CASSSPGTYPGDEQYF.

The genes are TRBV6-4 and TRBJ1-2; 8 bases map to TRBD1. Germline-derived CDR1 and CDR2 are MRHNA and SNTAGT. The CDR3 runs to 13 residues. After removal of 6 bases from V and 8 bases from J, the junction contained 8 bases not matched to a gene. In DNA, the CDR3 is TGTGCCAGCAGCTTGCCAGGGGGCGTCGGCTACACCTTC. Its protein is CASSLPGGVGYTF.

The chain uses TRBV13 and TRBJ2-3, with D tentatively TRBD2 (5 bases). The CDR3 loop spans 14 amino acids. The germline V and J ends were trimmed by 5 bases and 2 bases, with 11 bases remaining between them. The germline gives CDR1 PRHDT, CDR2 FYEKMQ (reference sequence). The CDR3 loop reads CASSQRVYTDTQYF. CDR3 DNA sequence: TGTGCCAGCAGCCAGAGGGTCTACACAGATACGCAGTATTTT.

The chain joins TRBV6-6 to TRBJ2-5; a possible D gene is TRBD2 (6 bases). The last part of the DNA fits TRBJ2-7 better; the J call may be wrong. The CDR3 sequence is 14 residues long. The germline gives CDR1 MNHNY, CDR2 SVGAGI (reference sequence). This chain's CDR3 is CASSAGTGPYEQYF. CDR3 DNA: TGTGCCAGCAGTGCCGGGACTGGGCCCTACGAGCAGTACTTC.

This rearrangement joins TRBV5-8 to TRBJ2-4; 12 bases map to TRBD1. CDR1 and CDR2 (germline): SGHTS, YDEGEE. This CDR3 is built from 16 residues. V dropped 6 bases and J dropped 7; count of bases not matched to a gene: 11. The CDR3 sequence: CASKHRPGQGANIQYF. For the CDR3, the DNA is TGTGCCAGCAAACACAGGCCGGGACAGGGGGCGAACATTCAGTACTTC.

V and J are TRBV27 and TRBJ2-7; D perhaps matches TRBD2 (5 bases). Germline CDR1 is MNHEY and CDR2 is SMNVEV (reference sequence). The V gene lost 3 bases and the J gene lost 5 bases, with 11 bases spanning the gap. This CDR3 region has 13 residues. CDR3 DNA: TGTGCCAGCAGTTTTCGAGGGATCGACGAGCAGTACTTC. This sequence encodes CASSFRGIDEQYF.

The chain carries TRBV19 and TRBJ2-1; D call uncertain. Germline assignment: CDR1 LNHDA and CDR2 SQIVND (reference sequence). This CDR3 region has 17 residues. V gave up 1 base and J gave up 0 bases, with 13 bases separating them. CDR3 in amino acids: CASSIGRASSSYNEQFF. DNA of the CDR3: TGTGCCAGTAGTATAGGTAGAGCCTCGAGCTCCTACAATGAGCAGTTCTTC.

The chain carries TRBV19 and TRBJ2-2; D unclear. The germline V gene encodes CDR1 LNHDA and CDR2 SQIVND (reference sequence). The CDR3 spans 16 residues. V shed 4 bases and J shed 2 bases, with 14 bases lying between them. The DNA of the CDR3 is TGTGCCAGTAGTACAACCCCGGGCCCTAACACCGGGGAGCTGTTTTTT. The encoded protein is CASSTTPGPNTGELFF.

The chain joins TRBV2 to TRBJ2-7; weak D call: TRBD2 (6 bases). CDR3 length: 14 amino acids. From germline, CDR1 is SNHLY and CDR2 FYNNEI. V lost 3 bases, J lost 3 bases, and 12 bases lay in between. The chain's CDR3 is CASSDPTSYYEQYF. The DNA of the CDR3 is TGTGCCAGCAGTGATCCAACTAGCTACTACGAGCAGTACTTC.

The chain couples TRBV27 to TRBJ2-1; 7 bases match TRBD2. This CDR3 is built from 18 residues. V shed 8 bases, J shed 4 bases, and the junction held 20 bases outside the gene matches. Germline lookup yields CDR1 MNHEY and CDR2 SMNVEV (reference sequence). The CDR3 protein is CASSPAHREVGPYNEQFF. CDR3 nucleotide sequence: TGTGCCAGCTCCCCAGCTCACCGGGAGGTTGGGCCTTACAATGAGCAGTTCTTC.

The rearrangement joins TRBV6-6 to TRBJ1-3, with D uncertain. CDR1 MNHNY and CDR2 SVGAGI come from the germline V gene (reference sequence). There are 11 residues in the CDR3. V shed 7 bases and J shed 8 bases, with 9 bases lying between them. The chain's CDR3 is CASTRMDTIYF. CDR3 bases: TGTGCCAGCACTAGGATGGACACCATATATTTT.